The source of this T cell receptor beta chain is a study of response to subunit inactivated influenza vaccine. In TCRdb, the RT-PCR reads were re-called with MiXCR into one record per CDR3 protein. The data hold approximately 500,000 distinct CDR3 sequences, with roughly 13% observed a single time. This clonotype occurred a few times. Its antigen remains unidentified. Study-level results: The authors suggested that few new T cells are recruited per seasonal influenza vaccination.

This TCR derives from a man aged 50 to 59 who received an inactivated influenza vaccine. The sample here was PBMCs from blood, taken 45 days after vaccination.

The CDR3 DNA is TGCAGCGTTGATCTGAGAATGTCGGCTTTCTTT. Encoded protein: CSVDLRMSAFF. V is TRBV29-1 and J is TRBJ1-1, with D unresolved. V dropped 3 bases and J dropped 11 bases, with 13 bases sitting between them. The CDR3 runs 11 residues. Germline CDR1 reads SQVTM; CDR2 reads ANQGSEA.